These T cell receptor beta chains were read from a single sample in a study of blood T cell repertoires in COVID-19. Profiled with immunoSEQ multiplex PCR; TCRdb holds only in-frame clones, not every one. The profile shows about 230,000 clones, 87% of them singletons. The specimen was peripheral blood. The receptors here all came from a woman between 18 and 29 years old who had recovered from COVID-19. Each CDR3 is given without its conserved first and last residue.

j_call v_call cdr3_aa
TRBJ1-1 TRBV7-2 ASSRTYLNTEAF
TRBJ2-7 TRBV29-1 SVEKASGSSYEQY
TRBJ1-4 TRBV18 ASSPKQGNEKLF
TRBJ2-1 TRBV12-5 ASGISVLAGVSNEQF
TRBJ2-7 TRBV28 ASSPPPPTSGKSH
TRBJ1-2 TRBV7-9 ASSSPGVRGYT
TRBJ2-7 TRBV14 ASSQYAVGEQY
TRBJ2-3 TRBV18 ASSPKDRGDTQY
TRBJ1-2 TRBV4-3 ASSQDPARGSYGYT
TRBJ1-1 TRBV25-1 ASSAQGNTEAF
TRBJ1-5 TRBV19 ASSMVRTSYSNQPQH
TRBJ2-1 TRBV5-5 ASSPFQTTGYNEQF
TRBJ2-7 TRBV13 ASSGGGHAYEQY
TRBJ2-3 TRBV7-9 ASSPSIAGVVDTQY
TRBJ1-1 TRBV19 ASTLALNTEAF
TRBJ2-7 TRBV6-1 ASSDKWGQGPYEQY
TRBJ1-1 TRBV3-1/TRBV3-2 ASSQVGGTEAF
TRBJ1-5 TRBV24-1 ATSDPGGAGPQH
TRBJ1-1 TRBV11-1 ASSLETGNTEAF
TRBJ2-1 TRBV25-1 ASSGHSSGRLNEQF
TRBJ2-1 TRBV6-1 ASSEGLAYYNEQF
TRBJ2-1 TRBV27 ASCAQPFSYNEQF
TRBJ2-3 TRBV11-2 ASSYSPQGTDTQY
TRBJ1-4 TRBV27 ASSLSGQGGEKLF
TRBJ2-1 TRBV15 ATSRGRGRGDNEQF
TRBJ2-1 TRBV30 AWNAGEFYNEQF
TRBJ2-7 TRBV5-4 ASSLAGTSIYEQY
TRBJ1-4 TRBV10-3 AISELNEKLF
TRBJ2-5 TRBV18 ASSRDGLAVQETQY
TRBJ2-5 TRBV9 ASSVVSGQGGTQY
TRBJ1-6 TRBV10-3 AIPFMSLH
TRBJ2-7 TRBV21-1 ASSKVGTRSSYEQY
TRBJ2-7 TRBV19 ASSMYYEQY
TRBJ1-1 TRBV30 AWSVTANTEAF
TRBJ2-7 TRBV6-2/TRBV6-3 ASSYPRKREGSAAYEQY
TRBJ2-3 TRBV20-1 SASSTAGIPDTQY
TRBJ1-4 TRBV30 AWSEGLGGEKLF
TRBJ1-1 TRBV7-9 ASSLSSAGAF
TRBJ2-7 TRBV10-1 ASKMRGSTYEQY
TRBJ2-2 TRBV12-5 ASGLVYLLQGGNTGELF
TRBJ1-2 TRBV2 ASSGLYYGYT
TRBJ2-3 TRBV5-1 ASSLVAGGITDTQY
TRBJ2-1 TRBV18 ASSPPGTSSYNEQF
TRBJ2-3 TRBV25-1 ASSDRGIPTDTQY
TRBJ2-1 TRBV7-9 ASSLDRTSGIYEQF
TRBJ1-2 TRBV4-3 ASSQEAGGFNYGYT
TRBJ2-7 TRBV19 ASSIIAGGPYEQY
TRBJ1-6 TRBV5-1 ASSLREKGASYNSPLH
TRBJ1-2 TRBV19 ASSIGRGNYGYT
TRBJ2-3 TRBV6-5 ASSLNRGGTDTQY
TRBJ1-5 TRBV6-5 ASSPGEAAQPQH
TRBJ1-2 TRBV6-5 ASSYLLQGEEGYT
TRBJ2-1 TRBV6-2/TRBV6-3 ASSYNLAGGPSSYNEQF
TRBJ1-1 TRBV25-1 ASSDGQGRGFTEAF
TRBJ2-6 TRBV9 ASSVPGLGANVLT
TRBJ2-3 TRBV6-2/TRBV6-3 ASSYSILHVQDTQY
TRBJ2-3 TRBV19 ASIGANTDTQY